This entry lists 32 T cell receptor beta chains sequenced from one sample in a study of cytomegalovirus exposure and HLA in healthy donors. With 60 Vbeta and 13 Jbeta primers, the PCR was carried out. Repertoires were generated with immunoSEQ multiplex PCR, while TCRdb's copy carries only in-frame clones and drops some. The sample includes about 130,000 clones, about 80% seen only once; the top ten take over 3%. The sample consisted of PBMCs. These receptors originate from a woman aged 40 to 50 in good health and CMV-seropositive.

This clone was recorded once. The chain joins TRBV7-6 to TRBJ2-5; 10 bases fit TRBD1. The CDR3 contains 14 residues. Germline values: CDR1 SGHVS, CDR2 FNYEAQ. V lost 5 bases to trimming and J lost 7 bases; unmatched junction nucleotides: 7. CDR3 nucleotides: TGTGCCAGCAGCCAAGGGGGACAGGGGTGGACCCAGTACTTC. Translating gives CASSQGGQGWTQYF.

This clone was seen a single time. Relative to the germline gene, one junction end is altered; a read error may explain this. The CDR3 coding sequence is TGTTCCAGCAGAAGACTAGCGGAGGCAGGAGAGACCCAGTACTTC. Amino acids: CSSRRLAEAGETQYF. The V and J genes are TRBV7-9 and TRBJ2-5, with TRBD2 matching 9 bases. The CDR3 has 15 amino acids. Germline V CDR1 and CDR2: SEHNR, FQNEAQ (reference sequence).

The chain joins TRBV21-1 to TRBJ2-1; the D segment call TRBD2 is taken from the table without a DNA check. TRBV21-1 is noted as a pseudogene. The CDR3 sequence is 17 residues long. CDR3 residues: CASILTLSGRSYNEQFF. DNA for the CDR3: TGTGCCAGCATCCTTACACTTAGCGGGAGGTCTTACAATGAGCAGTTCTTC.

J is TRBJ2-2 and V is TRBV5-4; 7 bases fit TRBD2. J lost 4 bases, V lost 0 bases, and 6 bases had no gene match. The CDR3 has 16 residues. Looked up from germline, CDR1 is SGHNT and CDR2 is YYREEE (reference sequence). CDR3 protein: CASSLAAGVVTGELFF. In DNA form, the CDR3 reads TGTGCCAGCAGCTTGGCGGCGGGAGTGGTCACCGGGGAGCTGTTTTTT.

V and J are TRBV27 and TRBJ1-5, with D tentatively TRBD1 (5 bases). In germline, CDR1 is MNHEY, CDR2 SMNVEV (reference sequence). The CDR3 runs 12 residues. V lost 8 bases to trimming and J lost 7 bases, with 12 bases between them. CDR3 in amino acids: CASGVGGQPQHF. The CDR3 bases are TGTGCCAGCGGGGTCGGGGGGCAGCCCCAGCATTTT.

The gene calls are TRBV6-5 and TRBJ2-7; 8 bases fit TRBD2. Germline CDR1 and CDR2: MNHEY and SVGAGI. The ends lost 0 bases at V and 1 base at J; junction bases unmatched: 2. CDR3 length equals 15 residues. CDR3 coding DNA: TGTGCCAGCAGTTACTCGGCGGGGGGTTCCTACGAGCAGTACTTC. Translation gives CASSYSAGGSYEQYF.

The chain combines TRBV5-1 with TRBJ2-7; 10 bases map to TRBD1. The CDR3 sequence is 15 residues long. With 4 bases clipped from V and 2 bases from J, the junction kept 6 bases outside the gene matches. The germline gives CDR1 SGHRS, CDR2 YFSETQ. This CDR3 is CASSADRGRPYEQYF. CDR3 in DNA: TGCGCCAGCAGCGCAGACAGGGGGCGCCCCTACGAGCAGTACTTC. The full variable domain, rest sourced from reference TRBV5-1 and TRBJ2-7, is KAGVTQTPRYLIKTRGQQVTLSCSPISGHRSVSWYQQTPGQGLQFLFEYFSETQRNKGNFPGRFSGRQFSNSRSEMNVSTLELGDSALYLCASSADRGRPYEQYFGPGTRLTVT.

The chain links TRBV4-3 to TRBJ2-2; D uncertain. Per germline, CDR1 LGHNA and CDR2 YSLEER. The CDR3 length is 15 residues. V lost 1 base and J 4 bases, leaving 10 bases between the germline ends. CDR3 region: CASSQAELRTGELFF. DNA for the CDR3: TGCGCCAGCAGCCAAGCTGAGCTTCGCACCGGGGAGCTGTTTTTT.

To note about this clone: Germline and junction disagree at one end, which may indicate a read error. The chain employs TRBV7-9 and TRBJ2-5; a possible D gene is TRBD1 (7 bases). Germline V lookup: CDR1 SEHNR, CDR2 FQNEAQ (reference sequence). CDR3 size: 12 residues. The DNA of the CDR3 is TGTTCCAGCAGCCAGGGGGGAGAGACCCAGTACTTC. Translated, it gives CSSSQGGETQYF. Supplemented by reference TRBV7-9 and TRBJ2-5, the full variable domain reads DTGVSQNPRHKITKRGQNVTFRCDPISEHNRLYWYRQTLGQGPEFLTYFQNEAQLEKSRLLSDRFSAERPKGSFSTLEIQRTEQGDSAMYLCSSSQGGETQYFGPGTRLLVL.

This clone has more than one count but fewer than ten. J is TRBJ1-1 and V is TRBV6-6; D gene unclear. The V gene's germline CDR1 is MNHNY and CDR2 SVGAGI (reference sequence). The V end lost 2 bases, the J end lost 4 bases, and 8 bases lay between the germline ends. The CDR3 extends over 13 amino acids. For the CDR3, the DNA is TGTGCCAGCAGTTACGGACTAAGCACTGAAGCTTTCTTT. Its protein product is CASSYGLSTEAFF.

V is TRBV9 and J is TRBJ2-6; D gene uncertain. V gave up 4 bases and J gave up 4 bases, with 12 bases separating them. The CDR3 contains 15 residues. Germline lookup yields CDR1 SGDLS and CDR2 YYNGEE. CDR3 in amino acids: CASSPGLGGANVLTF. CDR3 in DNA: TGTGCCAGCAGCCCCGGGTTAGGAGGGGCCAACGTCCTGACTTTC.

This chain joins TRBV5-6 and TRBJ2-7; 10 nucleotides align to TRBD1. V lost 4 bases, J lost 2 bases, and 12 bases stayed unmatched. The germline gives CDR1 SGHDT, CDR2 YYEEEE. The CDR3 is 17 amino acids. CDR3 coding DNA: TGTGCCAGCAGCAATCATTGGACAGGGGGAAATACCTACGAGCAGTACTTC. Its translation is CASSNHWTGGNTYEQYF. Full variable domain (outside the CDR3, taken from reference TRBV5-6 and TRBJ2-7): DAGVTQSPTHLIKTRGQQVTLRCSPKSGHDTVSWYQQALGQGPQFIFQYYEEEERQRGNFPDRFSGHQFPNYSSELNVNALLLGDSALYLCASSNHWTGGNTYEQYFGPGTRLTVT.

The genes are TRBV27 and TRBJ2-7; D is perhaps TRBD1 (6 bases). V was trimmed by 6 bases and J by 3 bases, leaving 21 bases between them. CDR1 and CDR2 from the germline V gene are MNHEY and SMNVEV (reference sequence). This CDR3 is built from 16 residues. The CDR3 protein is CASSRPPRGLIYEQYF. Written as DNA, the CDR3 is TGTGCCAGCAGCCGCCCCCCCAGGGGATTGATCTACGAGCAGTACTTC.

The chain links TRBV5-1 to TRBJ2-7; TRBD1 might be the D (6 bases). The V gene lost 2 bases and the J gene lost 3 bases, with 9 bases spanning the gap. The germline CDR1 and CDR2 sequences are SGHRS and YFSETQ. The CDR3 spans 13 residues. The CDR3: CASSFPQGYEQYF. CDR3 nucleotides: TGCGCCAGCAGCTTCCCACAGGGCTACGAGCAGTACTTC.

The chain uses TRBV18 and TRBJ2-1; 13 bases fit TRBD2. V lost 4 bases to trimming and J lost 5 bases; unmatched junction nucleotides: 11. The CDR3 runs 18 residues. Germline CDR1 is KGHSH and CDR2 is LQKENI. The CDR3 DNA follows: TGTGCCAGCTCACACCAAGAAGTCGGGACTAGCGGGAACAATGAGCAGTTCTTC. Translation gives CASSHQEVGTSGNNEQFF. The variable domain in full, completed from reference TRBV18 and TRBJ2-1, reads NAGVMQNPRHLVRRRGQEARLRCSPMKGHSHVYWYRQLPEEGLKFMVYLQKENIIDESGMPKERFSAEFPKEGPSILRIQQVVRGDSAAYFCASSHQEVGTSGNNEQFFGPGTRLTVL.

The rearrangement joins TRBV6-1 to TRBJ1-1; TRBD1 agrees at 10 bases. The J segment lost 7 bases and the V segment lost 6 bases, leaving 8 bases of the junction unmatched. The CDR3 length is 14 residues. Germline values: CDR1 MNHNS, CDR2 SASEGT. The CDR3 sequence is CASSLDRGVVEAFF. The DNA for the CDR3 is TGTGCCAGCAGCTTGGACAGGGGGGTTGTTGAAGCTTTCTTT.

The V call is TRBV21-1, the J call TRBJ2-3; the table names TRBD2, a call not compared with the DNA. TRBV21-1 is listed as a pseudogene. This CDR3 region has 19 residues. The CDR3, as DNA: TGTGCCAGCAGCTTAAAGCCCTGGACTAGCGGGAGAAACACAGATACGCAGTATTTT. Residues: CASSLKPWTSGRNTDTQYF.

This chain links TRBV30 with TRBJ1-2; D is possibly TRBD1 (5 bases). Trimming left V 0 bases short and J 7 bases short, with 18 bases between. The CDR3 contains 15 residues. The V gene's germline CDR1 is GTSNPN and CDR2 SVGIG (reference sequence). In nucleotides, the CDR3 is TGTGCCTGGAGTGTACCGCGCGGGACGGGGAGTGGCTACACCTTC. Encoded protein: CAWSVPRGTGSGYTF.

This rearrangement joins TRBV4-1 to TRBJ2-5; TRBD2 aligns across 7 bases. After removal of 3 bases from V and 5 bases from J, the junction contained 21 bases not matched to a gene. Germline V gene sequence: CDR1 MGHRA, CDR2 YSYEKL. This CDR3 comprises 19 residues. CDR3 sequence: CASSHLTLKGGRVEETQYF. The CDR3 DNA reads as TGCGCCAGCAGCCACCTAACCTTAAAAGGCGGGAGAGTGGAGGAGACCCAGTACTTC.

The rearrangement joins TRBV19 to TRBJ1-5, with 7 positions matching TRBD1. With 3 bases clipped from V and 1 base from J, the junction kept 6 bases outside the gene matches. Germline assignment: CDR1 LNHDA and CDR2 SQIVND (reference sequence). The CDR3 sequence is 16 residues long. CDR3 DNA: TGTGCCAGTAGTATTAGGGGCAGGGGGAGCAATCAGCCCCAGCATTTT. This encodes CASSIRGRGSNQPQHF. The variable domain in full, completed from reference TRBV19 and TRBJ1-5, reads DGGITQSPKYLFRKEGQNVTLSCEQNLNHDAMYWYRQDPGQGLRLIYYSQIVNDFQKGDIAEGYSVSREKKESFPLTVTSAQKNPTAFYLCASSIRGRGSNQPQHFGDGTRLSIL.

This clone was seen only a few times. V and J are TRBV4-3 and TRBJ1-4; D is uncertain. The CDR3 contains 14 residues. Germline loops: CDR1 LGHNA, CDR2 YSLEER. Deletions cut 4 bases from V and 5 bases from J, with 11 bases between. CDR3 sequence reads: CASSLRGVNEKLFF. The CDR3 DNA is TGCGCCAGCAGCCTGCGGGGAGTAAATGAAAAACTGTTTTTT.

This clone has just one count. The gene calls are TRBV6-1 and TRBJ1-5, with D possibly matching TRBD1 (5 bases). Germline CDR1 is MNHNS and CDR2 is SASEGT. The CDR3 length is 16 residues. Trimming removed 2 bases from V and 0 bases from J, with 11 bases in between. The CDR3 region has the DNA TGTGCCAGCAGTGAATTTGGGGGACTTAGCAATCAGCCCCAGCATTTT. It translates to CASSEFGGLSNQPQHF.

A remark on this clone: The junction does not match germline at one end; this may be a read error. This chain connects TRBV27 to TRBJ2-3; 7 nucleotides match TRBD2. There are 13 residues in the CDR3. Looked up from germline, CDR1 is MNHEY and CDR2 is SMNVEV (reference sequence). CDR3 DNA sequence: TGCGCGACACGGCGGGAGACCCCAGATACGCAGTATTTT. Translated, it gives CATRRETPDTQYF.

The V and J genes are TRBV5-1 and TRBJ1-3; D possibly corresponds to TRBD1 (6 bases). Germline CDR1 is SGHRS and CDR2 is YFSETQ. V was clipped by 6 bases and J by 4 bases, with 11 bases between them. This CDR3 contains 13 residues. The DNA of the CDR3 is TGCGCCAGCACACAGGGAATCGGAAACACCATATATTTT. Protein sequence: CASTQGIGNTIYF. The complete variable domain, with remaining parts taken from reference TRBV5-1 and TRBJ1-3, reads KAGVTQTPRYLIKTRGQQVTLSCSPISGHRSVSWYQQTPGQGLQFLFEYFSETQRNKGNFPGRFSGRQFSNSRSEMNVSTLELGDSALYLCASTQGIGNTIYFGEGSWLTVV.

The rearrangement uses TRBV4-3 and TRBJ2-3; 13 bases are a match to TRBD2. From germline, CDR1 is LGHNA and CDR2 YSLEER. The CDR3 runs to 18 residues. V trimming: 0 bases; J trimming: 4 bases; junction bases outside the gene matches: 7. The CDR3 here is CASSQDRTSGSGSDTQYF. The DNA of the CDR3 is TGCGCCAGCAGCCAAGATAGGACTAGCGGGAGTGGGTCAGATACGCAGTATTTT.

This chain joins TRBV5-1 and TRBJ2-5; D is possibly TRBD2 (5 bases). Germline V lookup: CDR1 SGHRS, CDR2 YFSETQ. The CDR3 is 14 amino acids. Trimming left V 0 bases short and J 5 bases short, with 11 bases between. This chain's CDR3 is CASSLDGWRETQYF. The CDR3 coding sequence is TGCGCCAGCAGCTTGGACGGGTGGAGGGAGACCCAGTACTTC.

The chain uses TRBV18 and TRBJ2-7; no clear D gene. Per germline, CDR1 KGHSH and CDR2 LQKENI. The length of the CDR3 is 12 residues. Trimming cost V 4 bases and J 6 bases, with 10 bases left between them. CDR3 loop: CASSHDLAEQYF. CDR3 coding DNA: TGTGCCAGCTCACATGACTTGGCCGAGCAGTACTTC.

The V gene is TRBV6-5, the J gene TRBJ2-7; TRBD1 might be the D (6 bases). Germline V gene data show CDR1 as MNHEY and CDR2 as SVGAGI. The CDR3 runs 15 residues. Trimming pared 2 bases from V and 3 bases from J, leaving 14 bases between. The DNA of the CDR3 is TGTGCCAGCAGTTACCGTGTCCAGGGGTACTACGAGCAGTACTTC. Translation: CASSYRVQGYYEQYF.

J is TRBJ1-2 and V is TRBV29-1, with D possibly being TRBD1 (5 bases). V lost 4 bases and J lost 0, with 33 bases in between. Germline CDR1 SQVTM, CDR2 ANQGSEA. The CDR3 runs 21 residues. CDR3 in DNA: TGCAGCGTTGCGGGGGGGGTGGGCAGGCCGTCCGCACCCCATCCTAACTATGGCTACACCTTC. Amino acids: CSVAGGVGRPSAPHPNYGYTF.

The rearrangement links TRBV11-2 to TRBJ2-1; D call uncertain. The CDR3 contains 17 residues. The V and J ends lost 1 base and 0 bases respectively, with 13 bases between them. CDR1 and CDR2 from the germline V gene are SGHAT and FQNNGV. The CDR3 DNA reads as TGTGCCAGCAGCTTAGCAGCCACACTAAGCTCCTACAATGAGCAGTTCTTC. Translating it yields CASSLAATLSSYNEQFF. The entire variable domain, with the rest obtained from reference TRBV11-2 and TRBJ2-1, is as follows: EAGVAQSPRYKIIEKRQSVAFWCNPISGHATLYWYQQILGQGPKLLIQFQNNGVVDDSQLPKDRFSAERLKGVDSTLKIQPAKLEDSAVYLCASSLAATLSSYNEQFFGPGTRLTVL.

The chain links TRBV4-3 to TRBJ1-5; D unclear. Trimming removed 0 bases from V and 3 bases from J, with 12 bases in between. This CDR3 has 16 residues. Per germline, CDR1 LGHNA and CDR2 YSLEER. The chain's CDR3 is CASSQDLRQDNQPQHF. CDR3 bases: TGCGCCAGCAGCCAAGATCTACGGCAGGACAATCAGCCCCAGCATTTT.

V gene TRBV11-2 combines with J gene TRBJ2-3; possibly TRBD2 for D (6 bases). V was pared by 1 base and J by 2 bases, with 13 bases between. Germline assignment: CDR1 SGHAT and CDR2 FQNNGV. The CDR3 is 16 amino acids. Here the CDR3 DNA reads TGTGCCAGCAGCTTAGTGAGGTTAGCGGACACAGATACGCAGTATTTT. Amino acid sequence: CASSLVRLADTDTQYF.